The T cell receptor (beta chain) described here comes from a study of patients and donors after allogeneic stem cell transplantation (dated by TCRdb to 2018 to 2021). In the case of this clonotype: Its antigen is unknown. No quality values exist for individual bases; no much larger clone is one base distant.

Trimming removed 0 bases from V and 7 bases from J, leaving 10 bases between the germline ends. Via the germline V gene (reference sequence), CDR1 is DFQATT and CDR2 SNEGSKA. Including the terminal cysteine and phenylalanine, the CDR3 comprises 14 residues. CDR3 DNA is the only sequence kept; it has 42 bases, read in frame from the first base. The method behind the library was RT-PCR. Instrument on record: NextSeq 550. Through fastp at Q25 and MiXCR, TCRdb rebuilt clones from the public reads, retaining in-frame beta chains. Each entry is one CDR3 protein sequence, shown with its most common DNA and genes. The sample table holds approximately 170,000 distinct CDR3 sequences, of which about a quarter were seen once. The ten top clones hold 25% to 30% of the sample.

The TCR sequence derives from a human donor who was either an allogeneic HSCT recipient or a stem cell or donor lymphocyte infusion donor (not recorded which). It is not recorded whose cells these are; they may come from a transplant donor. The sequence is built from TRBV20-1 and TRBJ1-6; the D gene is not confidently resolved. Sequencing was done on a sample of blood, either unsorted or a sorted T cell fraction (not recorded which). The DNA reads TGCAGTGCTAGAGAAATACCTCTAAATTCACCCCTCCACTTT. This translates into CSAREIPLNSPLHF.